A selection of T cell receptor beta chains follows, all from one sample in a study of response to subunit inactivated influenza vaccine. One entry per CDR3 protein, called by TCRdb with MiXCR from the RT-PCR reads. The data contain about 540,000 distinct CDR3 sequences, roughly 23% of them singletons. These data were also reused for a study on T cells expressing NK-cell markers.

The sequencing used CD4+ T cells sorted from PBMCs, collected roughly 12 days after vaccination. The receptors originated from a man aged 50-59 years who received an inactivated influenza vaccine. Each CDR3 is given with its conserved first and last residue. D genes are given only for firm matches. Only some rows state a clone size, as once, few, many or a class for expanded clones.

cdr3_nt cdr3_aa d_call clone_size j_call v_call
TGTGCCAGCAGTTACTCTAGACAGGGCGTCTCTGGCTACACCTTC CASSYSRQGVSGYTF TRBD1 many TRBJ1-2 TRBV6-5
TGTGCCAGCAGTTTTTCCGGGACTAGCGGATCCAATGAGCAGTTCTTC CASSFSGTSGSNEQFF TRBD2 many TRBJ2-1 TRBV12-3/TRBV12-4
TGTGCCAGCAGCCAAGGGACAGGGAAAGAGACCCAGTACTTC CASSQGTGKETQYF TRBD1 NA TRBJ2-5 TRBV7-8
TGTGCCAGCAGCAACGGTTACAATGAGCAGTTCTTC CASSNGYNEQFF NA NA TRBJ2-1 TRBV5-6
TGCAGCGTTCGACTAGACGGCGCGGCAGATACGCAGTATTTT CSVRLDGAADTQYF NA few TRBJ2-3 TRBV29-1
TGCAGCGTTGATCTGGCGGCGACGAACACGCAGTATTTT CSVDLAATNTQYF NA few TRBJ2-3 TRBV29-1
TGCAGTGCTAGAGATCTAGCGGGAGATCTCTACGAGCAGTACTTC CSARDLAGDLYEQYF TRBD2 NA TRBJ2-7 TRBV20-1
TGTGCCAGCAGTTACTTTTCGGGTTACGAGCAGTACTTC CASSYFSGYEQYF NA few TRBJ2-7 TRBV6-2/TRBV6-3
TGTGCCAGCAGCTTGATGTCGGGTCAGCCCCAGCATTTT CASSLMSGQPQHF NA NA TRBJ1-5 TRBV5-6
TGTGCCAGCAGTTTGTCCGGAGGAGAGGCTTTCTTT CASSLSGGEAFF NA many TRBJ1-1 TRBV12-3/TRBV12-4
TGCAGTGCTAGAGATTTGCGGGGAGCCCACAGGGAGCAGTTCTTC CSARDLRGAHREQFF NA NA TRBJ2-1 TRBV20-1
TGCAGTGCGCTTAGCGGGAGTTTTGGCGAGCAGTACTTC CSALSGSFGEQYF TRBD2 NA TRBJ2-7 TRBV20-1
TGTGCCAGCAGTGCCCGGGGGTCGGACACCGGGGAGCTGTTTTTT CASSARGSDTGELFF NA NA TRBJ2-2 TRBV9
TGTGCCATCAGTGTAGGGACCGAAGAGACCCAGTACTTC CAISVGTEETQYF NA NA TRBJ2-5 TRBV10-3
TGTGCCAGCAGCCCCGTACAGGCCAGCACAGATACGCAGTATTTT CASSPVQASTDTQYF NA NA TRBJ2-3 TRBV12-3/TRBV12-4
TGTGCCATCAGTGAGTGGCAGGGGGACACCGGGGAGCTGTTTTTT CAISEWQGDTGELFF TRBD1 NA TRBJ2-2 TRBV10-3
TGCAGTCCGCAAGACCGGGACAGGGGGATCTACGAGCAGTACTTC CSPQDRDRGIYEQYF TRBD1 NA TRBJ2-7 TRBV20-1
TGTGCCTGGAGGTGGGGTGAACTAGTTGCCGGGGAGCTGTTTTTT CAWRWGELVAGELFF NA few TRBJ2-2 TRBV30
TGTGCCAGTAGCATTCCGGGGAGTACAGATACGCAGTATTTT CASSIPGSTDTQYF NA few TRBJ2-3 TRBV19
TGCAGTGCTAGAGCGACAGGGGGCAACACTGAAGCTTTCTTT CSARATGGNTEAFF TRBD1 once TRBJ1-1 TRBV20-1
TGTGCCAGCAGCTTAGACCCTGGACAGGGGGTTACTGAAGCTTTCTTT CASSLDPGQGVTEAFF TRBD1 NA TRBJ1-1 TRBV7-9
TGTGCCAGCACCGGACTGGCGAATGAGCAGTTCTTC CASTGLANEQFF NA NA TRBJ2-1 TRBV2
TGTGCCAGCAGCCTTTTTACAGGTCAATCCCACCTCGGAACTGAAGCTTTCTTT CASSLFTGQSHLGTEAFF NA many TRBJ1-1 TRBV7-8